The TCR beta chain described here comes from a study of blood T cell repertoires in COVID-19. The method was immunoSEQ multiplex PCR; TCRdb's version includes in-frame clones alone and lacks a portion of them. The sample holds 310,000 or so clones, just over 90% seen once. Per the germline V gene, CDR1 is LNHNV and CDR2 is YYDKDF (reference sequence). This CDR3 is built from 17 residues. V was pared by 0 bases and J by 12 bases, with 24 bases between. The chain employs TRBV15 and TRBJ2-1, with D maybe TRBD1 (5 bases). This clonotype was obtained from a woman in her twenties or thirties with COVID-19, enrolled during active disease. Sequenced input: peripheral blood. The CDR3 DNA follows: TGTGCCACCAGCAGAGATCATCAGGGCAGGACGGTGGAAGGGCAGTTCTTC. Residues: CATSRDHQGRTVEGQFF.